The 25 T cell receptor beta chains below all came from one sample that was sequenced in a study of sequential checkpoint blockade in melanoma. Treatment reported: randomized to nivolumab then ipilimumab (arm A) or the reverse (arm B). Sequencing used immunoSEQ multiplex PCR; TCRdb keeps in-frame clones, though not all of them. The data show around 41,000 clones, roughly 88% seen once. The material sequenced was CD8+ T cells sorted from blood (inferred from file names), taken from a patient given nivolumab and ipilimumab in sequence. The source of these receptors is a human donor with melanoma.

The genes are TRBV27 and TRBJ2-7; D is perhaps TRBD1 (6 bases). V was clipped by 6 bases and J by 1 base, with 10 bases between them. This CDR3 is built from 13 residues. The germline gives CDR1 MNHEY, CDR2 SMNVEV (reference sequence). CDR3 loop: CASRGGDSYEQYF. The CDR3 DNA sequence: TGTGCCAGCAGAGGGGGAGATTCCTACGAGCAGTACTTC.

The chain carries TRBV5-5 and TRBJ2-7; 7 positions match TRBD1. V dropped 1 base and J dropped 0; count of bases not matched to a gene: 4. Germline loops: CDR1 SGHKS, CDR2 YYEKEE (reference sequence). The CDR3 loop spans 15 amino acids. The CDR3 region is CASSLSGGNSYEQYV. In DNA, the CDR3 is TGTGCCAGCAGCTTGTCAGGGGGAAACTCCTACGAGCAGTACGTC.

The V call is TRBV6-5, the J call TRBJ1-5, with 9 bases fitting TRBD1. The CDR3 runs to 13 residues. Trimming at V came to 9 bases and at J to 4 bases, leaving 4 bases not matched to a gene. Germline-derived CDR1 and CDR2 are MNHEY and SVGAGI. The CDR3 loop reads CASGQGSNQPQHF. The CDR3 DNA follows: TGTGCCAGTGGACAGGGGAGTAATCAGCCCCAGCATTTT.

The chain employs TRBV6-5 and TRBJ1-3; D might be TRBD1 (5 bases). Looked up from germline, CDR1 is MNHEY and CDR2 is SVGAGI. The CDR3 runs 15 residues. Trimming removed 5 bases at V and 4 bases at J, with 15 bases between. DNA of the CDR3: TGTGCCAGCAGTCAGACAGCCTCTCGGGGAAACACCATATATTTT. Its protein product is CASSQTASRGNTIYF.

The chain recombines TRBV27 with TRBJ2-7, with D maybe TRBD2 (6 bases). The V gene lost 2 bases and the J gene lost 0 bases, with 17 bases spanning the gap. The germline V gene has CDR1 MNHEY and CDR2 SMNVEV (reference sequence). The CDR3 extends over 17 amino acids. In DNA form, the CDR3 reads TGTGCCAGCAGTTTAGGTTCCCCCGGGAGAAGCTCCTACGAGCAGTACTTC. This translates into CASSLGSPGRSSYEQYF.

Remarks on this clone: An end of the junction does not agree with germline; a read error may underlie this. The chain uses TRBV15 and TRBJ2-1; 12 bases line up with TRBD1. Per germline, CDR1 LNHNV and CDR2 YYDKDF (reference sequence). The CDR3 loop spans 15 amino acids. In nucleotides, the CDR3 is TGTGCCGCCAGCACCTCCGGGACAGGGGGCTCTGAGCAGTTCTTC. Protein product: CAASTSGTGGSEQFF.

This clone showed up just once. This rearrangement joins TRBV15 to TRBJ1-1; D remains unclear. The germline V gene encodes CDR1 LNHNV and CDR2 YYDKDF (reference sequence). The CDR3 contains 16 residues. Trimming cost V 0 bases and J 0 bases, with 11 bases left between them. CDR3 in DNA: TGTGCCACCAGCAGAGAAATCGGGTCTTTGAACACTGAAGCTTTCTTT. Encoded protein: CATSREIGSLNTEAFF.

CDR3 amino acids: CASSQGPPGGLDYYNEQFF. The CDR3 DNA is TGCGCCAGCAGCCAAGGGCCCCCTGGGGGACTAGACTACTACAATGAGCAGTTCTTC. J is TRBJ2-1 and V is TRBV4-3, with 8 bases that match TRBD2. Trimming took 1 base from V and 3 from J; bases not matched to a gene: 14. CDR1 LGHNA and CDR2 YSLEER come from the germline V gene. The CDR3 is 19 residues long.

The CDR3 loop reads CSVEEGLAGVVDTQYF. Written as DNA, the CDR3 is TGCAGCGTTGAAGAGGGGCTAGCGGGAGTGGTGGATACGCAGTATTTT. The chain joins TRBV29-1 to TRBJ2-3, with 10 bases fitting TRBD2. Germline trimming cut 0 bases from V and 6 bases from J; bases unmatched to any gene: 9. Germline values: CDR1 SQVTM, CDR2 ANQGSEA. This CDR3 has 16 residues.

This rearrangement joins TRBV28 to TRBJ2-7; possibly TRBD1 for D (5 bases). The CDR3 is 14 amino acids. The germline V gene encodes CDR1 MDHEN and CDR2 SYDVKM. The V end was cut by 2 bases, the J end by 3 bases, with 11 bases between. The CDR3, as DNA: TGTGCCAGCAGTTTACAGGGAAGGGGCTACGAGCAGTACTTC. Translation gives CASSLQGRGYEQYF.

J is TRBJ2-3 and V is TRBV7-9, with 9 positions matching TRBD1. Losses at the gene ends were 4 bases for V and 3 bases for J; bases not matched to a gene: 11. The CDR3 contains 17 residues. Germline V lookup: CDR1 SEHNR, CDR2 FQNEAQ (reference sequence). The chain's CDR3 is CASSSTPGQGGTDTQYF. CDR3 DNA sequence: TGTGCCAGCAGCTCGACTCCGGGACAGGGTGGAACAGATACGCAGTATTTT.

This clone turned up a few times. The V call is TRBV7-9, the J call TRBJ2-7, with D perhaps TRBD2 (5 bases). V was trimmed by 1 base and J by 5 bases, leaving 15 bases between them. Germline V gene lookup returns CDR1 SEHNR and CDR2 FQNEAQ (reference sequence). The CDR3 consists of 15 residues. CDR3 sequence (DNA): TGTGCCAGCAGCTTAGGTCCTAGCAGCAGAGACGAGCAGTACTTC. Translation gives CASSLGPSSRDEQYF.

The chain is built from TRBV27 and TRBJ1-5, with D perhaps matching TRBD1 (6 bases). The V and J ends lost 2 bases and 2 bases respectively, with 19 bases between them. The length of the CDR3 is 18 residues. Germline V gives CDR1 MNHEY, CDR2 SMNVEV (reference sequence). CDR3 residues: CASSLDRFGPNGNQPQHF. For the CDR3, the DNA is TGTGCCAGCAGTTTAGACAGGTTTGGGCCCAATGGCAATCAGCCCCAGCATTTT.

This clone has just a few counts. This rearrangement joins TRBV5-4 to TRBJ1-2; D may be TRBD1 (6 bases). CDR1 and CDR2 from the germline V gene are SGHNT and YYREEE (reference sequence). V shed 4 bases and J shed 7 bases, with 17 bases lying between them. The CDR3 sequence is 14 residues long. The CDR3 DNA follows: TGTGCCAGCAGCCCCTTCACAGGGTCCCCTGGCTACACCTTC. It translates to CASSPFTGSPGYTF.

The V gene is TRBV7-6, the J gene TRBJ2-1; 8 bases line up with TRBD1. The CDR3 runs to 14 residues. Germline lookup yields CDR1 SGHVS and CDR2 FNYEAQ. V shed 4 bases and J 5 bases; nucleotides not matched to a gene: 4. Written as DNA, the CDR3 is TGTGCCAGCAGCTCGGACAGGGTACACAATGAGCAGTTCTTC. The encoded protein is CASSSDRVHNEQFF.

The V gene is TRBV5-8, the J gene TRBJ2-7, with D perhaps matching TRBD1 (6 bases). Germline lookup yields CDR1 SGHTS and CDR2 YDEGEE. The CDR3 loop spans 13 amino acids. Trimming stripped 2 bases from V and 5 bases from J, with 11 bases between. CDR3 region: CASSFRGTHEQYV. DNA of the CDR3: TGTGCCAGCAGCTTCAGGGGAACCCACGAGCAGTACGTC.

This clone was seen more than once but under ten times. The same CDR3 can be traced to other DNA sequences in this sample. The CDR3 sequence is CASSRGQLYGYTF. The CDR3 region has the DNA TGTGCCAGCAGCAGGGGACAGCTCTATGGCTACACCTTC. The J gene is TRBJ1-2, the V gene TRBV7-2; 7 nucleotides align to TRBD1. CDR1 is SGHTA and CDR2 is FQGNSA in the germline V gene. This CDR3 has 13 amino acids. The V segment lost 5 bases and the J segment 4 bases; nucleotides outside the gene matches: 4.

This sequence joins TRBV15 and TRBJ2-5; D remains ambiguous. Trimming cost V 1 base and J 0 bases, with 9 bases left between them. The length of the CDR3 is 15 residues. Germline CDR1 LNHNV, CDR2 YYDKDF (reference sequence). The chain's CDR3 is CATSRGSQDQETQYF. The CDR3 DNA sequence: TGTGCCACCAGCAGAGGCTCCCAGGACCAAGAGACCCAGTACTTC.

This clone was picked up one time. CDR3 protein: CSVTATGRVRGTEAFF. Written as DNA, the CDR3 is TGCAGCGTTACGGCCACCGGCAGGGTGAGAGGCACTGAAGCTTTCTTT. J is TRBJ1-1 and V is TRBV29-1; tentative D call: TRBD1 (5 bases). CDR1 and CDR2 (germline): SQVTM, ANQGSEA. The CDR3 spans 16 residues. The V end lost 5 bases, the J end lost 4 bases, and 23 bases lay between the germline ends.

The chain combines TRBV19 with TRBJ2-7; D may be TRBD2 (5 bases). The CDR3 is made up of 12 amino acids. Germline V gene data show CDR1 as LNHDA and CDR2 as SQIVND (reference sequence). V was clipped by 6 bases and J by 4 bases, with 10 bases between them. CDR3 nucleotides: TGTGCCAGTAGCTCCGGGATTTACGAGCAGTACTTC. Encoded protein: CASSSGIYEQYF.

CDR3 sequence reads: CASSSGTGELFF. CDR3 coding DNA: TGTGCCAGCAGTTCGGGCACCGGGGAGCTGTTTTTT. The V and J genes are TRBV5-4 and TRBJ2-2; no definite D call. Germline V gene sequence: CDR1 SGHNT, CDR2 YYREEE (reference sequence). Trimming removed 5 bases at V and 4 bases at J, with 6 bases between. The CDR3 loop spans 12 amino acids.

The J gene is TRBJ1-1, the V gene TRBV18, with 7 bases identical to TRBD1. J was trimmed by 4 bases and V by 6 bases; bases with no gene match: 8. This CDR3 contains 14 residues. Per germline, CDR1 KGHSH and CDR2 LQKENI. CDR3 nucleotide sequence: TGTGCCAGCTCCCCAGGGGGGGTCATCACTGAAGCTTTCTTT. Encoded protein: CASSPGGVITEAFF. Combining the CDR3 with reference TRBV18 and TRBJ1-1 gives the whole variable domain NAGVMQNPRHLVRRRGQEARLRCSPMKGHSHVYWYRQLPEEGLKFMVYLQKENIIDESGMPKERFSAEFPKEGPSILRIQQVVRGDSAAYFCASSPGGVITEAFFGQGTRLTVV.

CDR3 protein: CASSLSQSYEQYF. CDR3 bases: TGTGCCAGCAGCCTCTCCCAGTCCTACGAGCAGTACTTC. The chain carries TRBV7-6 and TRBJ2-7; D gene ambiguous. Germline V gene sequence: CDR1 SGHVS, CDR2 FNYEAQ. V lost 5 bases and J 1 base, leaving 9 bases between the germline ends. This CDR3 comprises 13 residues.

The rearrangement uses TRBV7-9 and TRBJ1-1; 10 bases agree with TRBD1. Germline CDR1 SEHNR, CDR2 FQNEAQ (reference sequence). The V gene end was trimmed by 3 bases and the J gene end by 5 bases; junction bases not matched to a gene: 6. This CDR3 has 15 residues. The CDR3 DNA follows: TGTGCCAGCAGCTTCTCGGACAGGGGGTGGACTGAAGCTTTCTTT. Translating it yields CASSFSDRGWTEAFF.

The gene calls are TRBV10-3 and TRBJ2-7; 8 bases are a match to TRBD2. Unmatched junction bases numbered 5, after V lost 3 bases and J lost 4 bases. The CDR3 consists of 14 residues. Germline-derived CDR1 and CDR2 are ENHRY and SYGVKD. CDR3 protein: CAISDPAGVYEQYF. For the CDR3, the DNA is TGTGCCATCAGTGATCCAGCGGGAGTTTACGAGCAGTACTTC.